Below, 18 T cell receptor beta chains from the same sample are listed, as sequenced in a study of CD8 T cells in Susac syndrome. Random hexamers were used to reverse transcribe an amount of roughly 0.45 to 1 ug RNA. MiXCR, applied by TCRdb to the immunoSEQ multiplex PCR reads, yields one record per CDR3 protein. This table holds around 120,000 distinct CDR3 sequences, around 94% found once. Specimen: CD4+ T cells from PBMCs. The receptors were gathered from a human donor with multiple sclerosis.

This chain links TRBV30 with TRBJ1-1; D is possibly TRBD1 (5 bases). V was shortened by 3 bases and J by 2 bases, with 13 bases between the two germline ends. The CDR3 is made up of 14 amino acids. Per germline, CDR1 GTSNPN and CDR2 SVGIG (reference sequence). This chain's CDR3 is CAWRPAGINTEAFF. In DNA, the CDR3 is TGTGCCTGGAGACCAGCAGGGATCAACACTGAAGCTTTCTTT.

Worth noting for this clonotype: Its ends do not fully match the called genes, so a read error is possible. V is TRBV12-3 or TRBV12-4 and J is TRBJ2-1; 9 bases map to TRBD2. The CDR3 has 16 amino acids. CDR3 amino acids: CSSGLAGTLSYNEQFF. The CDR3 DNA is TGTTCCAGTGGGCTAGCGGGAACGCTCTCCTACAATGAGCAGTTCTTC.

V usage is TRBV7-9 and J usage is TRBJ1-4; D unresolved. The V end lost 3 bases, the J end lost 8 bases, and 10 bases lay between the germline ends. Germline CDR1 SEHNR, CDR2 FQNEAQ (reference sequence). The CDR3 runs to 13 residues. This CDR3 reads CASSFRIREKLFF. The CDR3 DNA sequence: TGTGCCAGCAGCTTTCGCATCAGGGAAAAACTGTTTTTT.

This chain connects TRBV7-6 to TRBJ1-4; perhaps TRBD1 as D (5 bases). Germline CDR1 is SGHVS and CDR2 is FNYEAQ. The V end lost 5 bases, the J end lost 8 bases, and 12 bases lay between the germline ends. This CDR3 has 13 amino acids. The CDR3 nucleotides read TGTGCCAGCAGCCTAACAGGTGGCGAAAAACTGTTTTTT. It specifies CASSLTGGEKLFF.

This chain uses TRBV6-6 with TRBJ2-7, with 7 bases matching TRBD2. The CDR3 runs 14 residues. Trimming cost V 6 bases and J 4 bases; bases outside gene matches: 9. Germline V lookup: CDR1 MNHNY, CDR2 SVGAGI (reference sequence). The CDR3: CASSALASSYEQYF. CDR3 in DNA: TGTGCCAGCAGCGCACTAGCGTCCTCATACGAGCAGTACTTC.

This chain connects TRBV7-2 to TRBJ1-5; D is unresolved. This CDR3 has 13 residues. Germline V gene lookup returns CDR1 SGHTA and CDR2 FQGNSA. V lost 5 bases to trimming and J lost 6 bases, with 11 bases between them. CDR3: CASSPAFGQPQHF. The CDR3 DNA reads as TGTGCCAGCAGCCCCGCATTCGGTCAGCCCCAGCATTTT.

The CDR3 here is CSASGLAFSNEQFF. CDR3 in DNA: TGCAGTGCTAGTGGACTAGCGTTCTCCAATGAGCAGTTCTTC. The V call is TRBV20-1, the J call TRBJ2-1; 9 bases are a match to TRBD2. The CDR3 runs 14 residues. V trimming: 3 bases; J trimming: 6 bases; junction bases outside the gene matches: 6. CDR1 DFQATT and CDR2 SNEGSKA come from the germline V gene (reference sequence).

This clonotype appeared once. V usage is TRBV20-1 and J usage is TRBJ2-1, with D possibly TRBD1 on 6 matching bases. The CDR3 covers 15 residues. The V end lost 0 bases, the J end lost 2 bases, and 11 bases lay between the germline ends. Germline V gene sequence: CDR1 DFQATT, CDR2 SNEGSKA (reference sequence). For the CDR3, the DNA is TGCAGTGCTAGAGATCAGGGACATGCCTACAATGAGCAGTTCTTC. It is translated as CSARDQGHAYNEQFF.

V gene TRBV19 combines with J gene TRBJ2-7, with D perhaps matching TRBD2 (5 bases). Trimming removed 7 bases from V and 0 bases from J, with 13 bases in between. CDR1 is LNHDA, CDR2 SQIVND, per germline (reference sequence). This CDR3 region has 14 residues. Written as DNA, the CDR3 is TGTGCCAGTAAGGAGGATAAAGGCTCCTACGAGCAGTACTTC. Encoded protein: CASKEDKGSYEQYF.

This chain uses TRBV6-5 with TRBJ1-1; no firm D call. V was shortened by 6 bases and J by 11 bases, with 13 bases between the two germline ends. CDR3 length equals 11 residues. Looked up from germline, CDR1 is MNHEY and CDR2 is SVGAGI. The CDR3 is CASSTLFRAFF. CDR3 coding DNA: TGTGCCAGCAGCACCCTTTTTCGGGCTTTCTTT.

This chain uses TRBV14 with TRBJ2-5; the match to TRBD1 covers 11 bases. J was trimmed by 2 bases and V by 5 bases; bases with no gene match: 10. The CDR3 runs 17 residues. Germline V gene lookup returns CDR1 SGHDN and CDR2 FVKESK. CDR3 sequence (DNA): TGTGCCAGCAGCTCTCTCCCGGGACAGGGGGAGCAAGAGACCCAGTACTTC. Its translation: CASSSLPGQGEQETQYF.

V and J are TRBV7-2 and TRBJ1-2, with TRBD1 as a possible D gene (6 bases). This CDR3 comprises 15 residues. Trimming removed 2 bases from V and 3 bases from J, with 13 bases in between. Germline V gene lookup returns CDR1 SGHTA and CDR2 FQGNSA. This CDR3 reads CASSLSPGADYGYTF. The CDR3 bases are TGTGCCAGCAGCTTATCGCCGGGGGCTGACTATGGCTACACCTTC.

The CDR3 sequence is CASRRGGWGEQYF. The DNA of the CDR3 is TGTGCCAGCAGAAGGGGGGGTTGGGGAGAGCAGTACTTC. The genes are TRBV27 and TRBJ2-7, with a weak D call TRBD2 (7 bases). V lost 6 bases and J 7 bases, leaving 16 bases between the germline ends. This CDR3 spans 13 amino acids. From germline, CDR1 is MNHEY and CDR2 SMNVEV (reference sequence).

The CDR3 loop is CAIRARDSYEQYF. In nucleotides, the CDR3 is TGTGCCATCAGGGCCCGGGACTCCTACGAGCAGTACTTC. The V gene is TRBV10-3, the J gene TRBJ2-7; weak D call: TRBD2 (5 bases). This CDR3 comprises 13 residues. Trimming took off 6 bases at V and 0 bases at J, with 9 bases between the two ends. Germline loops: CDR1 ENHRY, CDR2 SYGVKD.

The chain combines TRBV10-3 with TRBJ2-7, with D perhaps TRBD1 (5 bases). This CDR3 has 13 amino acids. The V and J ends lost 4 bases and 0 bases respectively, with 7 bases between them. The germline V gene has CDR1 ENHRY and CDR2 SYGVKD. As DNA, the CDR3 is TGTGCCATCAGTGGACAGAGCTCCTACGAGCAGTACTTC. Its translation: CAISGQSSYEQYF.

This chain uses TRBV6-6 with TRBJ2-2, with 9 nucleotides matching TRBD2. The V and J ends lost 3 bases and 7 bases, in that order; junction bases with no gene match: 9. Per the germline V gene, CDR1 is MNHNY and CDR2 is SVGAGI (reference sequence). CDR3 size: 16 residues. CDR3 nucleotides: TGTGCCAGCAGTTATTTTAGCGGGGGAGGCGTCGGGGAGCTGTTTTTT. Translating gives CASSYFSGGGVGELFF.

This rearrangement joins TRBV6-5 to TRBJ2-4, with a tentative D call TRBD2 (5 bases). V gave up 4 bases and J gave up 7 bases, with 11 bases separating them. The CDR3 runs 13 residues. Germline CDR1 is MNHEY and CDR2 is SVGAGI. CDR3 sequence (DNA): TGTGCCAGCAGTTCTCCGACGGGGAACATTCAGTACTTC. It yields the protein CASSSPTGNIQYF.

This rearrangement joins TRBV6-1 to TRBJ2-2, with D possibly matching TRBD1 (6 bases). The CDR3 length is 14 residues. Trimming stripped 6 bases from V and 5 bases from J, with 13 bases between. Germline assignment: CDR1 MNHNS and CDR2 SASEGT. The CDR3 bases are TGTGCCAGCAGCCGAACAGGGCCGACCGGGGAGCTGTTTTTT. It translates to CASSRTGPTGELFF.